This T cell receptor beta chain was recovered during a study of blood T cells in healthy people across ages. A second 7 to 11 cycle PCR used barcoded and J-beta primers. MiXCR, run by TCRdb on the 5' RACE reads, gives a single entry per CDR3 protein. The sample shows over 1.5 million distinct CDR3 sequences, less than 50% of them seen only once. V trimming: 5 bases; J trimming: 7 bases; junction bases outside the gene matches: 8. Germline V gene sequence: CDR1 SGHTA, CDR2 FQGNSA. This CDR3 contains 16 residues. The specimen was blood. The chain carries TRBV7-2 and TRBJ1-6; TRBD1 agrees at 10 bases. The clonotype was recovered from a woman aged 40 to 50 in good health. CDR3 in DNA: TGTGCCAGCAGCCCCCAGGGACAGGGGACGAATTCACCCCTCCACTTT. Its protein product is CASSPQGQGTNSPLHF.